This TCR beta chain was retrieved from a study of blood T cell repertoires in COVID-19. Trimming removed 5 bases from V and 3 bases from J, with 16 bases in between. The CDR3 extends over 15 amino acids. Germline-derived CDR1 and CDR2 are SGHAT and FQNNGV. TCRdb's copy holds only in-frame clones and misses some; the assay was immunoSEQ multiplex PCR. Of some 86,000 clones listed, more than 75% are singletons. The rearrangement joins TRBV11-2 to TRBJ1-1; D is ambiguous. Sequenced: peripheral blood. This clonotype was sampled from a woman aged 70 to 79 with acute or convalescent COVID-19. In nucleotides, the CDR3 is TGTGCCAGCAGCCTCCCCCAACGGGTGGACACTGAAGCTTTCTTT. Its translation is CASSLPQRVDTEAFF.